The clone carrying this TCR beta chain was seen only once. Its antigen is as yet unknown. The data stem from a study of T cell repertoires in cytomegalovirus infection. Study details: HLA-B-restricted CMV epitopes that are well studied were used alongside recently identified HLA-C-restricted ones. TCR beta signatures that were public indicated CMV infection and matching HLA type.

In germline, CDR1 is MNHEY, CDR2 SMNVEV (reference sequence). V was pared by 2 bases and J by 11 bases, with 10 bases between. CDR3 length: 11 residues. General study findings and limits: The cumulative frequency of public TCR beta families distinguished individuals who carried CMV together with the relevant HLA. HLA-C-restricted, CMV-specific TCR beta clonotypes were dominant ex vivo.

MiXCR was run by TCRdb on the reads, yielding one entry per CDR3 protein. Among around 750,000 distinct CDR3 sequences listed, around a third were seen once. The sample in question was cultured CD8+ T cells from PBMCs, obtained from culture after CMV antigen stimulation. The rearrangement uses TRBV27 and TRBJ2-7; D is possibly TRBD1 or TRBD2 (5 bases each). The receptor comes from a human donor in good health (CMV status not recorded). Some clones in this sample may be carry-over from other donors' samples. Written as DNA, the CDR3 is TGTGCCAGCAGTTTAAAGGGACGGGAGTACTTC. It is translated as CASSLKGREYF.